These T cell receptor beta chains were read from a single sample in a study of CD8 T cells in Susac syndrome. MiXCR was run by TCRdb on the immunoSEQ multiplex PCR reads, yielding one entry per CDR3 protein. Found here are approximately 210,000 distinct CDR3 sequences, about 94% of them singletons; the top ten hold 0.15% to 0.2%. Source material: CD4+ T cells from PBMCs. The origin of the receptors is a human donor with Susac syndrome. Both conserved end residues are trimmed from each CDR3. D genes are given only for firm matches.

j_call v_call d_call cdr3_aa
TRBJ2-3 TRBV4-2 NA ASSQESPPRTDTQY
TRBJ1-1 TRBV3-1 NA ASSQETGGATEAF
TRBJ1-2 TRBV19 NA ATDPGFSNYGYT
TRBJ1-5 TRBV27 NA ASSLLPNQPQH
TRBJ1-5 TRBV5-1 TRBD1 ASSLDRGSDQPQH
TRBJ2-3 TRBV20-1 TRBD2 SAVPLAGDTDTQY
TRBJ1-1 TRBV2 NA ASRATGFTEAF
TRBJ1-6 TRBV7-2 NA ASGAWGGTSNSPLH
TRBJ2-1 TRBV19 NA ASSMYQDNEQF
TRBJ1-3 TRBV18 NA ASSPQQLSGNTIY
TRBJ2-5 TRBV30 TRBD2 AWSRGDQETQY
TRBJ1-1 TRBV25-1 NA ASRPTETEAF
TRBJ2-6 TRBV11-1 TRBD1 ASSLGQGAGANVLT
TRBJ2-1 TRBV4-3 TRBD2 ASSQDPSGGPRDEQF
TRBJ1-4 TRBV25-1 NA ASRASAQGRNEKLF
TRBJ2-5 TRBV7-2 TRBD1 ASSSSLDRGRETQY
TRBJ1-1 TRBV4-3 NA ASSQDRKVTEAF
TRBJ2-3 TRBV6-2/TRBV6-3 TRBD2 ASNGLAGSAQY
TRBJ1-1 TRBV7-2 NA ASSLVGDASKAF
TRBJ2-5 TRBV7-2 NA ASSRPGVLETQY
TRBJ2-5 TRBV18 NA ASSPTTAETQY
TRBJ2-5 TRBV28 NA ASTRTPRRETQY
TRBJ1-2 TRBV14 NA ASSQAVQGIYGYT
TRBJ2-1 TRBV19 TRBD1 ASSRDRASSYNEQF
TRBJ1-5 TRBV7-8 NA ASNLGVGNQPQH
TRBJ2-5 TRBV18 TRBD2 ASSPPGRAMGQETQY
TRBJ2-3 TRBV7-3 TRBD1 ASSLRGQGFTDTQY
TRBJ2-5 TRBV3-1 TRBD2 ASSQGPSGQETQY
TRBJ1-1 TRBV6-4 TRBD1 ASRETGGTEAF
TRBJ1-1 TRBV3-1 NA ASSQGGSTEAF
TRBJ2-7 TRBV19 NA ASSSTPGTGAYEQY
TRBJ1-2 TRBV5-1 NA ASRAAGDGYT
TRBJ1-2 TRBV7-9 TRBD1 ASSPMGQGAYGYT
TRBJ1-3 TRBV6-6 NA ASSYGGGLEGNTIY
TRBJ2-7 TRBV20-1 TRBD2 SANRRGGLVSYEQY
TRBJ2-5 TRBV20-1 NA SARGQGLTRSQETQY
TRBJ2-2 TRBV12-3/TRBV12-4 NA ASSLGGGGSAGELF
TRBJ2-5 TRBV20-1 TRBD2 SATKGLAGGRKQETQY
TRBJ2-1 TRBV9 TRBD2 ASSVGASGTNNEQF
TRBJ1-2 TRBV20-1 NA SARASHGYT
TRBJ1-2 TRBV29-1 TRBD1 SVDDTGGVSYGYT
TRBJ1-5 TRBV6-6 NA ASSYPSTGSNQPQH
TRBJ1-2 TRBV5-1 TRBD1 ASSLVGTGGSFT
TRBJ2-5 TRBV3-1 NA ASSQTGVQY
TRBJ1-2 TRBV3-1 NA ASSQETLGLLEGYT